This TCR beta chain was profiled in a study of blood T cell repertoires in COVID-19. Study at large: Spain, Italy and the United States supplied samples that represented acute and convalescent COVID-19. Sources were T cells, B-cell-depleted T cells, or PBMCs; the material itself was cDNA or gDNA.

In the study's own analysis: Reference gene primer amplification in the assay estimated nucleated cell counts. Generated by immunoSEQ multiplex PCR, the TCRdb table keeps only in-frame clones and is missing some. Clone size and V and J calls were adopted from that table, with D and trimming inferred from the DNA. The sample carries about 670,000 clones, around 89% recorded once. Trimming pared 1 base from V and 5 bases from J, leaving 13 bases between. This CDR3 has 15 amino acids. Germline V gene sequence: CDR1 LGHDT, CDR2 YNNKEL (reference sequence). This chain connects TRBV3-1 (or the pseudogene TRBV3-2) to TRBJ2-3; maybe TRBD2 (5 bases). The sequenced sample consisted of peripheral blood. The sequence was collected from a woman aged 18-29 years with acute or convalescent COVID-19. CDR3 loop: CASSQGTPWGDTQYF. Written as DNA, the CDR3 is TGTGCCAGCAGCCAAGGGACTCCATGGGGAGATACGCAGTATTTT.